Following are 27 T cell receptor beta chains from one sample sequenced in a study of Ad26.COV2.S vaccination and SARS-CoV-2 variants. Treatment given: 15 to 20 received Ad26.COV2.S at low or high dose, single or two shots; 5 received placebo; per-sample allocation not given. Each sample was drawn 63 days after the first injection (of vaccine or placebo). Produced via immunoSEQ multiplex PCR; TCRdb's table is partial and in-frame only. The sample holds about 400,000 clones; roughly 80% are singletons and the top ten take about 7.4%. This material consisted of peripheral blood, taken in a trial of Ad26.COV2.S vaccine versus placebo. The source is a person between 18 and 65 years old who received the Ad26.COV2.S COVID-19 vaccine or a placebo.

This chain uses TRBV6-4 with TRBJ2-1; a weak D match, TRBD2 (6 bases). V was trimmed by 4 bases and J by 8 bases, leaving 21 bases between them. The CDR3 has 16 amino acids. CDR1 is MRHNA, CDR2 SNTAGT, per germline. The CDR3 spells CASSGPTRSWMDEQFF. CDR3 DNA: TGTGCCAGCAGTGGCCCGACTAGATCCTGGATGGATGAGCAGTTCTTC.

The genes are TRBV7-3 and TRBJ2-7, with D possibly matching TRBD1 (6 bases). This CDR3 is 13 amino acids long. Trimming pared 2 bases from V and 4 bases from J, leaving 9 bases between. Germline loops: CDR1 SGHTA, CDR2 FQGTGA. The CDR3 DNA reads TGTGCCAGCAGCTTAGCCAGGGGATACGAGCAGTACTTC. It translates to CASSLARGYEQYF.

The V and J genes are TRBV27 and TRBJ2-3; 10 nucleotides match TRBD2. J gave up 0 bases and V 4 bases, and 10 bases lay outside the gene matches. Germline values: CDR1 MNHEY, CDR2 SMNVEV (reference sequence). The CDR3 is made up of 18 amino acids. DNA of the CDR3: TGTGCCAGCAGTTGGACTAGCGGTCTGCCTCTTAGCACAGATACGCAGTATTTT. The encoded protein is CASSWTSGLPLSTDTQYF.

This chain links TRBV12-3 or TRBV12-4 with TRBJ1-5; D is ambiguous. The V and J ends lost 5 bases and 7 bases respectively, with 9 bases between them. The CDR3 has 12 amino acids. The CDR3 protein is CASSPSSQPQHF. For the CDR3, the DNA is TGTGCCAGCAGTCCCAGCTCACAGCCCCAGCATTTT.

The chain uses TRBV6-4 and TRBJ1-2; D gene uncertain. The CDR3 is 13 residues long. Germline V gives CDR1 MRHNA, CDR2 SNTAGT. V lost 6 bases and J lost 2, with 10 bases in between. CDR3 DNA: TGTGCCAGCAGCCAAGGAGTAAACTATGGCTACACCTTC. Its translation is CASSQGVNYGYTF.

The chain's CDR3 is CASSIGGTGDSPLHF. The CDR3 DNA sequence: TGTGCCAGTAGTATAGGAGGGACAGGGGATTCACCCCTCCACTTT. The V gene is TRBV19, the J gene TRBJ1-6, with TRBD1 matching over 10 bases. The length of the CDR3 is 15 residues. Unmatched junction bases numbered 2, after V lost 1 base and J lost 8 bases. Germline values: CDR1 LNHDA, CDR2 SQIVND (reference sequence).

This chain joins TRBV5-1 and TRBJ1-2; no reliable D call. The CDR3 is 18 amino acids. The germline V gene has CDR1 SGHRS and CDR2 YFSETQ. V was pared by 2 bases and J by 0 bases, with 20 bases between. CDR3 amino acids: CASSLRAGGPGSNYGYTF. For the CDR3, the DNA is TGCGCCAGCAGCTTAAGGGCGGGAGGGCCCGGTTCTAACTATGGCTACACCTTC.

This CDR3 is CASTGGGSYEQYF. Here the CDR3 DNA reads TGTGCCAGCACAGGGGGCGGATCATACGAGCAGTACTTC. The chain combines TRBV2 with TRBJ2-7; 8 bases align to TRBD1. The CDR3 covers 13 residues. Germline CDR1 SNHLY, CDR2 FYNNEI. The V and J ends lost 7 bases and 4 bases, in that order; junction bases with no gene match: 6.

In this sample, this clone turned up once. The chain uses TRBV7-6 and TRBJ1-3; D might be TRBD1 (5 bases). Germline CDR1 SGHVS, CDR2 FNYEAQ. The length of the CDR3 is 16 residues. Trimming took off 1 base at V and 0 bases at J, with 10 bases between the two ends. DNA of the CDR3: TGTGCCAGCAGCTTAGAGACAGAAGGCTCTGGAAACACCATATATTTT. Encoded protein: CASSLETEGSGNTIYF.

This clone was seen more than once but under ten times. The chain joins TRBV6-6 to TRBJ2-7, with D perhaps matching TRBD1 (5 bases). The CDR3 is 13 residues long. Germline CDR1 reads MNHNY; CDR2 reads SVGAGI (reference sequence). V shed 5 bases and J shed 7 bases, with 15 bases lying between them. CDR3: CASSATADAEQYF. In DNA form, the CDR3 reads TGTGCCAGCAGTGCGACAGCCGACGCTGAGCAGTACTTC.

The gene calls are TRBV5-1 and TRBJ2-1, with a possible D match to TRBD1 (6 bases). This CDR3 has 16 amino acids. Germline V CDR1 and CDR2: SGHRS, YFSETQ. V lost 1 base and J lost 3, with 14 bases in between. CDR3 DNA sequence: TGCGCCAGCAGCTTGTTACAGGGCGTCGGCTACAATGAGCAGTTCTTC. Translation: CASSLLQGVGYNEQFF.

J is TRBJ2-2 and V is TRBV6-2 or TRBV6-3; D ambiguous. The length of the CDR3 is 15 residues. The germline V gene encodes CDR1 MNHEY and CDR2 SVGEGT. The V gene lost 2 bases and the J gene lost 0 bases, with 7 bases spanning the gap. CDR3 sequence (DNA): TGTGCCAGCAGTTACGGCACCGCGAACACCGGGGAGCTGTTTTTT. Translating it yields CASSYGTANTGELFF.

The chain has TRBV2 and TRBJ2-1; no clear D gene. The CDR3 is 13 residues long. V shed 5 bases and J shed 8 bases, with 13 bases lying between them. Germline CDR1 reads SNHLY; CDR2 reads FYNNEI. For the CDR3, the DNA is TGTGCCAGCAGTCCGACGTCGGACCATGAGCAGTTCTTC. Translation gives CASSPTSDHEQFF.

This clone was observed a handful of times. The CDR3 nucleotides are TGTGCCGCAACGATTGGGGGGAAATGGAATGAGCAGTTCTTC. Translated: CAATIGGKWNEQFF. The V gene is TRBV2, the J gene TRBJ2-1; maybe TRBD2 (6 bases). The ends were cut back, 11 bases at V and 7 bases at J, with 21 bases in the middle. The CDR3 extends over 14 amino acids. Germline V gene data show CDR1 as SNHLY and CDR2 as FYNNEI.

This clone was seen once. The chain uses TRBV7-3 and TRBJ2-7; D ambiguous. CDR3 length: 11 amino acids. Germline CDR1 reads SGHTA; CDR2 reads FQGTGA. With 4 bases removed from V and 6 bases from J, the gap between germline ends came to 7 bases. The CDR3 coding sequence is TGTGCCAGCAGCTCCGGACCCGAGCAGTACTTC. Translated: CASSSGPEQYF.

The rearrangement uses TRBV15 and TRBJ1-5; no reliable D call. The CDR3 sequence is 12 residues long. V was trimmed by 7 bases and J by 2 bases, leaving 6 bases between them. Per the germline V gene, CDR1 is LNHNV and CDR2 is YYDKDF (reference sequence). In nucleotides, the CDR3 is TGTGCCACCAACAAGGGCAATCAGCCCCAGCATTTT. As protein: CATNKGNQPQHF. Complete variable domain (other parts from reference TRBV15 and TRBJ1-5): DAMVIQNPRYQVTQFGKPVTLSCSQTLNHNVMYWYQQKSSQAPKLLFHYYDKDFNNEADTPDNFQSRRPNTSFCFLDIRSPGLGDTAMYLCATNKGNQPQHFGDGTRLSIL.

The chain employs TRBV4-2 and TRBJ2-7, with a tentative D call TRBD1 (5 bases). CDR3 size: 14 residues. Germline CDR1 and CDR2: LGHNA and YNFKEQ. V lost 3 bases, J lost 3 bases, and 12 bases lay in between. The CDR3 sequence: CASSHPTAYYEQYF. DNA of the CDR3: TGTGCCAGCAGCCACCCGACAGCCTACTACGAGCAGTACTTC.

The rearrangement uses TRBV5-4 and TRBJ2-1, with TRBD2 as a possible D gene (5 bases). This CDR3 contains 16 residues. Trimming took off 2 bases at V and 0 bases at J, with 12 bases between the two ends. Germline V gives CDR1 SGHNT, CDR2 YYREEE (reference sequence). CDR3 sequence reads: CASSLGRGSSYNEQFF. CDR3 DNA: TGTGCCAGCAGCTTAGGACGGGGAAGCTCCTACAATGAGCAGTTCTTC.

J is TRBJ2-1 and V is TRBV30; the D gene is possibly TRBD2 (5 bases). Trimming removed 2 bases at V and 4 bases at J, with 15 bases between. This CDR3 has 15 amino acids. The germline V gene has CDR1 GTSNPN and CDR2 SVGIG (reference sequence). In DNA, the CDR3 is TGTGCCTGGAGTCCGGTGGGGAGTAGGTACAATGAGCAGTTCTTC. This translates into CAWSPVGSRYNEQFF.

This clone was seen a few times. This CDR3 is CAWITGSSNSPLHF. For the CDR3, the DNA is TGTGCCTGGATTACAGGGAGTTCTAATTCACCCCTCCACTTT. The chain combines TRBV30 with TRBJ1-6, with D perhaps matching TRBD1 (6 bases). The CDR3 consists of 14 residues. The V end lost 4 bases, the J end lost 6 bases, and 13 bases lay between the germline ends. Germline V CDR1 and CDR2: GTSNPN, SVGIG (reference sequence).

The chain combines TRBV6-5 with TRBJ2-7, with a tentative D call TRBD2 (5 bases). The ends were cut back, 10 bases at V and 1 base at J, with 14 bases in the middle. Germline loops: CDR1 MNHEY, CDR2 SVGAGI. This CDR3 comprises 13 residues. CDR3 protein: CATARGTSYEQYF. The DNA for the CDR3 is TGTGCCACCGCCCGGGGAACGTCCTACGAGCAGTACTTC.

The rearrangement uses TRBV13 and TRBJ1-2; the match to TRBD1 covers 8 bases. The ends lost 4 bases at V and 8 bases at J; junction bases unmatched: 15. The CDR3 sequence is 16 residues long. Germline V gene sequence: CDR1 PRHDT, CDR2 FYEKMQ (reference sequence). This chain's CDR3 is CASSSLPGTGYVGYTF. CDR3 in DNA: TGTGCCAGCAGCTCACTTCCCGGGACAGGATACGTGGGCTACACCTTC.

V is TRBV10-1 and J is TRBJ1-1; D may be TRBD1 (6 bases). Germline V gene sequence: CDR1 WNHNN, CDR2 SYGVQD (reference sequence). The CDR3 contains 16 residues. V lost 6 bases to trimming and J lost 5 bases, with 22 bases between them. Written as DNA, the CDR3 is TGCGCCAGCAGGAGGAGGGTAGGCGGAGGGGGGACTGAAGCTTTCTTT. Translated: CASRRRVGGGGTEAFF.

The chain recombines TRBV19 with TRBJ1-2, with D possibly TRBD1 on 6 matching bases. V lost 7 bases, J lost 8 bases, and 23 bases lay in between. This CDR3 is built from 15 residues. CDR1 LNHDA and CDR2 SQIVND come from the germline V gene (reference sequence). This CDR3 is CASTRGGGPGRGYTF. DNA for the CDR3: TGTGCCAGTACGCGTGGGGGGGGCCCTGGTCGGGGCTACACCTTC.

V usage is TRBV30 and J usage is TRBJ1-1; no firm D call. CDR1 and CDR2 (germline): GTSNPN, SVGIG (reference sequence). This CDR3 spans 13 amino acids. Trimming shortened V by 2 bases and J by 3 bases, and 10 bases separated the two germline ends. CDR3 in amino acids: CAWSSQPHTEAFF. CDR3 bases: TGTGCCTGGAGTTCCCAGCCCCACACTGAAGCTTTCTTT.

V and J are TRBV6-6 and TRBJ2-1; TRBD2 matches 11 bases. The CDR3 totals 15 residues. Germline loops: CDR1 MNHNY, CDR2 SVGAGI (reference sequence). Trimming took 6 bases from V and 7 from J; bases not matched to a gene: 8. CDR3 amino acids: CASRYTSGSKNEQFF. DNA for the CDR3: TGTGCCAGCAGATATACTAGCGGGAGTAAGAATGAGCAGTTCTTC.

The chain uses TRBV5-1 and TRBJ2-3; D uncertain. The CDR3 totals 15 residues. CDR1 and CDR2 (germline): SGHRS, YFSETQ. V lost 5 bases to trimming and J lost 4 bases, with 17 bases between them. The CDR3 DNA sequence: TGCGCCAGCAGGAGGACGGACCCCCGGGCAGATACGCAGTATTTT. Translation: CASRRTDPRADTQYF.